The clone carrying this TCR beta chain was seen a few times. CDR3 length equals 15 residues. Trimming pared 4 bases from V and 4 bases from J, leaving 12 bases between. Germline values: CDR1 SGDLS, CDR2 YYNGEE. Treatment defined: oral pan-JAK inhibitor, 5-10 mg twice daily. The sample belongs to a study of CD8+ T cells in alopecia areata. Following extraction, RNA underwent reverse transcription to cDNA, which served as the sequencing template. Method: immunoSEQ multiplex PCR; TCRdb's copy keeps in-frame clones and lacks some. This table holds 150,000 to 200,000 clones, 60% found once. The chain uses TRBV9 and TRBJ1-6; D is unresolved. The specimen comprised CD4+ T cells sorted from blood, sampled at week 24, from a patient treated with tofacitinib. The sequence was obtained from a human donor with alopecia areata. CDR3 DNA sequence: TGTGCCAGCAGCCCCCAAGACGGTTATAATTCACCCCTCCACTTT. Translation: CASSPQDGYNSPLHF.